This T cell receptor (beta chain) was recorded in a study of T cells in Graves' hyperthyroidism and ophthalmopathy. Study findings and constraints: The majority of expanded thyroid clonotypes above 0.001 also appeared in blood.

What was amplified from RNA transcripts were TCR beta CDR3 regions. In the first-round RT-PCR of the TCR CDR3, the HTBI primer set was used. Using its own MiXCR run on the multiplex PCR reads, TCRdb lists one record per CDR3 protein. The sample has approximately 870,000 distinct CDR3 sequences; roughly 40% are singletons. Comment on this clonotype: The antigen remains undetermined.

Hyperthyroidism of Graves' type that showed no ophthalmopathy progression within 18 months was stable. Patients showing uncontrolled infection, other autoimmune disease, pregnancy or lactation were ineligible. The authors took PBMCs from 8.5 to 10 ml fresh peripheral blood. This clonotype originated in a man younger than 30 with Graves' hyperthyroidism. The material sequenced was blood.

The CDR3 nucleotides are TGCAGCTTAGATGGAGGGGCCGGTGAAGCTTTCTTT. It codes for CSLDGGAGEAFF. The chain recombines TRBV29-1 with TRBJ1-1, with D maybe TRBD1 (5 bases). Germline-derived CDR1 and CDR2 are SQVTM and ANQGSEA. The CDR3 consists of 12 residues. Trimming shortened V by 8 bases and J by 7 bases, and 17 bases separated the two germline ends.